Listed below are T cell receptor beta chains from one sample, sequenced in a study of blood T cell repertoires in COVID-19. Some clones are missing from TCRdb's copy, which holds only in-frame ones; the method was immunoSEQ multiplex PCR. Of about 200,000 clones detected, more than 70% appear once; the ten largest clones hold approximately 4.5%. Specimen: peripheral blood. The receptors come from a human donor in a cohort sampled during active COVID-19. Both conserved end residues are part of each CDR3. The D gene is left open where the match is weak. Some rows mark clone size as missing; the rest say once, few, many or name a class of expanded clone.

V gene,J gene,D gene,clone size,CDR3 DNA,CDR3 protein
TRBV11-2,TRBJ2-7,NA,NA,TGTGCCAGCAGCTTAGATATATCCGGGACATACTACGAGCAGTACTTC,CASSLDISGTYYEQYF
TRBV27,TRBJ2-7,NA,NA,TGTGCCAGCAGTAACAGAGCATCCTACGAGCAGTACTTC,CASSNRASYEQYF
TRBV12-3/TRBV12-4,TRBJ2-2,NA,NA,TGTGCCAGCAGTACCGGAGTGGCCGGGGAGCTGTTTTTT,CASSTGVAGELFF
TRBV18,TRBJ1-1,NA,NA,TGTGCCAGCTCACCTGGGCTCACAGAGAACACTGAAGCTTTCTTT,CASSPGLTENTEAFF
TRBV11-2,TRBJ2-7,NA,NA,TGTGCCAGCAGCTCCCTCTCCTACGAGCAGTACTTC,CASSSLSYEQYF
TRBV9,TRBJ1-6,NA,NA,TGTGCCAGCAGCTGGGGCACGGATTCACCCCTCCACTTT,CASSWGTDSPLHF
TRBV3-1/TRBV3-2,TRBJ1-3,NA,NA,TGTGCCAGCAGCCAAGAACGGGTCAGCTCTGGAAACACCATATATTTT,CASSQERVSSGNTIYF
TRBV11-2,TRBJ1-2,NA,once,TGTGCCAGCAGCTTATTTAACGGGGGGGCGGTATCCTATGGCTACACCTTC,CASSLFNGGAVSYGYTF
TRBV20-1,TRBJ2-7,NA,NA,TGCAGTGCTAGTTTTTCACGGGCGGGTTCCTACGAGCAGTACTTC,CSASFSRAGSYEQYF
TRBV28,TRBJ1-1,NA,NA,TGTGCCAGCAGCCCGGACAGTCCAAACACTGAAGCTTTCTTT,CASSPDSPNTEAFF
TRBV5-1,TRBJ2-2,TRBD2,NA,TGCGCCAGCAGCCCGCGGGGGTTTCTGGTTGTCGGGGAGCTGTTTTTT,CASSPRGFLVVGELFF
TRBV22-1,TRBJ1-4,NA,NA,TGTCCTGGGAGCGCACGTTACCGGACAGTAAATGAAAAACTGTTTTTT,CPGSARYRTVNEKLFF
TRBV29-1,TRBJ1-1,NA,once,TGCAGCGTTGACACAAGTGATATTGGCACTGAAGCTTTCTTT,CSVDTSDIGTEAFF
TRBV6-1,TRBJ1-6,NA,NA,TGTGCCAGCAGTGATGGGGCCAGCTCCTATAATTCACCCCTCCACTTT,CASSDGASSYNSPLHF
TRBV4-1,TRBJ2-7,NA,NA,TGCGCCAGCAGCCAAGGAAGCGGTAACTACGAGCAGTACTTC,CASSQGSGNYEQYF
TRBV7-2,TRBJ1-1,NA,NA,TGTGCCAGCAGCTTTTCCGGTACACTACTGAACACTGAAGCTTTCTTT,CASSFSGTLLNTEAFF